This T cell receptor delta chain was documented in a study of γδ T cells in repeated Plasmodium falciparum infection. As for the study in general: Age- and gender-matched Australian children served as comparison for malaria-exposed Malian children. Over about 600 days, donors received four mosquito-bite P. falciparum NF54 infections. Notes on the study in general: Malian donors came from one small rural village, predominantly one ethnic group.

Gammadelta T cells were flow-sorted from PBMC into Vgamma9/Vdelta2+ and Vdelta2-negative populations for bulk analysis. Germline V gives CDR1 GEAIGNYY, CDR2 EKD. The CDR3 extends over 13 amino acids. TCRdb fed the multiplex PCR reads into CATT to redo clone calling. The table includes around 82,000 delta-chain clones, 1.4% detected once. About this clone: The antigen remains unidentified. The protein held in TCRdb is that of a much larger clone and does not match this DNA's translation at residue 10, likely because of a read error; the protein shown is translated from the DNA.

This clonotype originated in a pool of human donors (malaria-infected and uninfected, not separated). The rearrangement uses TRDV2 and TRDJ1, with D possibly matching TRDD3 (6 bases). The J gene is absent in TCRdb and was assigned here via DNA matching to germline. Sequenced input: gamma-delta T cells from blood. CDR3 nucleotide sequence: TGTGCCTGTACGGGGGAAGGCTCCGATAGACTCATCTTT. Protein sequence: CACTGEGSDRLIF.